This section outlines one T cell receptor (beta chain) sequence together with its context. Its antigen is unknown. Naive-designated CD8 cells lacked CD45RO, were positively enriched for CCR7, and omitted terminally differentiated effector memory CD45RA+ cells. All donors were healthy HIV-negative adults lacking recent acute infections or vaccinations. This entry is derived from a study of shared clonotypes between healthy human individuals. General study results and limits: Sampling involved blood alone; tissue repertoires likely differ. The genetic and exposure-history diversity represented was limited by few donors.

Clones were read by immunoSEQ multiplex PCR, and TCRdb kept only the in-frame ones, dropping some. The table lists roughly 570,000 clones, nearly 98% of them singletons. This sequence was found in a man aged 30 to 39 in good health. Sequenced input: naive CD8+ T cells sorted from blood.

The CDR3 here is CASSLPTMPSYEQYF. For the CDR3, the DNA is TGTGCCAGCAGTCTCCCGACGATGCCCTCCTACGAGCAGTACTTC. The chain combines TRBV6-1 with TRBJ2-7; no clear D. The germline V gene has CDR1 MNHNS and CDR2 SASEGT. CDR3 length equals 15 residues. V shed 5 bases and J shed 0 bases, with 14 bases lying between them.